These 8 T cell receptor beta chains were all obtained from the same sample, sequenced in a study of blood T cell repertoires in COVID-19. The assay was immunoSEQ multiplex PCR, and TCRdb's table has in-frame clones only and misses some. Of 35,000 to 45,000 clones listed, about 88% are singletons. Sequencing was done on a sample of peripheral blood. All receptors derive from a man aged 60-69 years with active COVID-19.

This chain's CDR3 is CATSETPIGGYSGNTIYF. CDR3 sequence (DNA): TGTGCCACCAGTGAGACGCCTATCGGAGGATACTCTGGAAACACCATATATTTT. The chain combines TRBV24-1 with TRBJ1-3, with D unclear. The CDR3 totals 18 residues. V lost 4 bases, J lost 0 bases, and 18 bases lay in between. Germline V gene lookup returns CDR1 KGHDR and CDR2 SFDVKD.

This clone is a singleton in its sample. The chain carries TRBV6-2 or TRBV6-3 and TRBJ2-7; 8 bases agree with TRBD2. CDR1 and CDR2 from the germline V gene are MNHEY and SVGEGT. This CDR3 contains 18 residues. The V segment lost 1 base and the J segment 2 bases; nucleotides outside the gene matches: 13. CDR3 sequence reads: CASSYFTQNSGNPYEQYF. The DNA of the CDR3 is TGTGCCAGCAGTTACTTCACGCAGAATAGCGGGAACCCCTACGAGCAGTACTTC.

CDR3 amino acids: CASSTGQGNSGANVLTF. The CDR3 nucleotides are TGTGCCAGCTCAACCGGACAGGGAAACTCTGGGGCCAACGTCCTGACTTTC. This chain uses TRBV18 with TRBJ2-6, with TRBD1 matching over 8 bases. V was pared by 5 bases and J by 0 bases, with 6 bases of the junction left unmatched. The germline CDR1 and CDR2 sequences are KGHSH and LQKENI. CDR3 length: 17 residues.

J is TRBJ1-1 and V is TRBV6-6; D unclear. The germline CDR1 and CDR2 sequences are MNHNY and SVGAGI (reference sequence). This CDR3 comprises 13 residues. V lost 7 bases and J lost 6, with 15 bases in between. CDR3 DNA sequence: TGTGCCAGCACCTCTTCCTCAGGTGCTGAAGCTTTCTTT. Translated, it gives CASTSSSGAEAFF.

This rearrangement joins TRBV21-1 to TRBJ2-6; the DNA was not used to check the table's D call, TRBD1. TRBV21-1 is annotated as a pseudogene. The CDR3 consists of 22 residues. CDR3 sequence (DNA): TGTGCCAGCAGCCCCCTCTTTGCTCTGAGGACAGAGACCAACTCTGGGGCCAACGTCCTGACTTTC. It is translated as CASSPLFALRTETNSGANVLTF.

The chain combines TRBV7-9 with TRBJ2-1, with 7 bases that match TRBD2. In germline, CDR1 is SEHNR, CDR2 FQNEAQ (reference sequence). V trimming: 8 bases; J trimming: 3 bases; junction bases outside the gene matches: 19. This CDR3 is built from 18 residues. In DNA, the CDR3 is TGTGCCAGCCGTCCGAAGTCTGCGGGAGATTTTATCTACAATGAGCAGTTCTTC. Protein: CASRPKSAGDFIYNEQFF.

The chain employs TRBV5-5 and TRBJ1-2; TRBD1 might be the D (5 bases). V lost 0 bases and J lost 4, with 10 bases in between. From germline, CDR1 is SGHKS and CDR2 YYEKEE (reference sequence). The CDR3 is made up of 14 amino acids. Written as DNA, the CDR3 is TGTGCCAGCAGCTTGGACCAGGGCGGCTATGGCTACACCTTC. Amino acid sequence: CASSLDQGGYGYTF.

The genes are TRBV11-2 and TRBJ2-2; TRBD1 is a possible D gene (6 bases). The V gene's germline CDR1 is SGHAT and CDR2 FQNNGV. The CDR3 is 14 residues long. The V gene lost 3 bases and the J gene lost 7 bases, with 12 bases spanning the gap. The CDR3 protein is CASSFAGVVGELFF. In DNA, the CDR3 is TGTGCCAGCAGCTTTGCAGGGGTAGTCGGGGAGCTGTTTTTT. The complete variable domain, with remaining parts taken from reference TRBV11-2 and TRBJ2-2, reads EAGVAQSPRYKIIEKRQSVAFWCNPISGHATLYWYQQILGQGPKLLIQFQNNGVVDDSQLPKDRFSAERLKGVDSTLKIQPAKLEDSAVYLCASSFAGVVGELFFGEGSRLTVL.